This T cell receptor (beta chain) derives from a study of cytomegalovirus exposure and HLA in healthy donors. Study-wide findings and caveats: Cytomegalovirus-associated TCR beta chains were listed, numbering some 150. Trimming of TCR beta V- and J-genes showed a link, identified in a later analysis, to a missense DCLRE1C variant.

CDR1 and CDR2 (germline): SGHVS, FQNEAQ. The V end lost 5 bases, the J end lost 1 base, and 11 bases lay between the germline ends. The CDR3 is 14 amino acids. PCR employed 60 Vbeta and 13 Jbeta primers. Authors' data handling: Some 10 million of 80 million to 85 million unique TCR beta chains were shared, per a later count. The protocol was immunoSEQ multiplex PCR, while the TCRdb copy is restricted to in-frame clones and leaves out a portion. V, J and clone size are taken as reported in that table, and D and trimming were inferred from the DNA itself. Of 85,000 to 100,000 clones detected, around nine tenths appear once; the ten largest clones hold around a tenth. Notes on this clone: Its matching antigen is unknown.

The sequenced sample consisted of PBMCs. The sequence came from a man aged 25-45 years in good health and CMV-seropositive. The chain employs TRBV7-8 and TRBJ1-1; TRBD1 is a possible D gene (6 bases). The CDR3 loop reads CASSPGGQNTEAFF. DNA for the CDR3: TGTGCCAGCAGCCCGGGGGGGCAGAACACTGAAGCTTTCTTT.